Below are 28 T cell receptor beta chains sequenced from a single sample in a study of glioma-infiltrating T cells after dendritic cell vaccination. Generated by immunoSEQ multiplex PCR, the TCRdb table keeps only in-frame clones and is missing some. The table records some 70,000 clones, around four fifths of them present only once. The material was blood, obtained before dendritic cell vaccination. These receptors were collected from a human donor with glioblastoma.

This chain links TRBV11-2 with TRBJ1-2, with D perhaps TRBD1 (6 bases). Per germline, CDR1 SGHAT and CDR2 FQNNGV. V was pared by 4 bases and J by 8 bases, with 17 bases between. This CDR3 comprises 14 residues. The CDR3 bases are TGTGCCAGCAGCTCGGACAGCCAACTACGCGGCTACACCTTC. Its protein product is CASSSDSQLRGYTF.

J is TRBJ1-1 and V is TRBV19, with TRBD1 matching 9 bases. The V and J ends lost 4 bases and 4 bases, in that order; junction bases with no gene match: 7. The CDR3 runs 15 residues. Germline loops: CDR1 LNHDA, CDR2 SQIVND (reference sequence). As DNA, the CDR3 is TGTGCCAGTAGTACCGGACAGGGGTTGGGCACTGAAGCTTTCTTT. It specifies CASSTGQGLGTEAFF.

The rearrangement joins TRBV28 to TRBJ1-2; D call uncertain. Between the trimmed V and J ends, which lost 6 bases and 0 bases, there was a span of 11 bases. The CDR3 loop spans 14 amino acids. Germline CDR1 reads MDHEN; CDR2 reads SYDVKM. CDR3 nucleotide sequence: TGTGCCAGCAGCCCTTCGCCAGCTAACTATGGCTACACCTTC. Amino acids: CASSPSPANYGYTF.

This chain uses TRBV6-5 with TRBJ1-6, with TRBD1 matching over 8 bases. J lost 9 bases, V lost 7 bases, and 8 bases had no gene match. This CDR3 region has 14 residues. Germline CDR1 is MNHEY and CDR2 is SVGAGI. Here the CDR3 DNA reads TGTGCCAGCACCCCCGTGACAGGGGCTTCACCCCTCCACTTT. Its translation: CASTPVTGASPLHF.

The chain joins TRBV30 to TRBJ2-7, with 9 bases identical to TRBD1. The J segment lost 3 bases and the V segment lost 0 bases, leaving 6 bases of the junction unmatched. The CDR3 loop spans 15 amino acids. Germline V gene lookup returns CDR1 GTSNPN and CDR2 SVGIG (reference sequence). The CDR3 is CAWSVGGTGHYEQYF. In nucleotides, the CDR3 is TGTGCCTGGAGTGTAGGGGGGACAGGGCACTACGAGCAGTACTTC. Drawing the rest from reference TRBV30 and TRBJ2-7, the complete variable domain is SQTIHQWPATLVQPVGSPLSLECTVEGTSNPNLYWYRQAAGRGLQLLFYSVGIGQISSEVPQNLSASRPQDRQFILSSKKLLLSDSGFYLCAWSVGGTGHYEQYFGPGTRLTVT.

CDR3 coding DNA: TGTGCCAGCAGTGAACTCGGGTACGCCCATACGCAGTATTTT. Protein: CASSELGYAHTQYF. V usage is TRBV6-1 and J usage is TRBJ2-3; no clear D gene. The germline V and J ends were trimmed by 2 bases and 7 bases, with 13 bases remaining between them. The CDR3 is 14 amino acids. Germline V gives CDR1 MNHNS, CDR2 SASEGT.

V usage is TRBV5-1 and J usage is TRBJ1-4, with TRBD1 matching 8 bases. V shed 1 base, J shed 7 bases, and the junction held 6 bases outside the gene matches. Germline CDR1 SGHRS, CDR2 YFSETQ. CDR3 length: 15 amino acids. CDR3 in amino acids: CASSLQTGDLEKLFF. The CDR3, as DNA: TGCGCCAGCAGCTTGCAGACAGGGGATCTTGAAAAACTGTTTTTT.

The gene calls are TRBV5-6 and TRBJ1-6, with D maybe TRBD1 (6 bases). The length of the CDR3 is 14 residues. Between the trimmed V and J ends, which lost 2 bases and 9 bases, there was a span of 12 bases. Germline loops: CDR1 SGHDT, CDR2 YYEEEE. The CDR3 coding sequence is TGTGCCAGCAGCTTACAGGGTATCGCTTCACCCCTCCACTTT. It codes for CASSLQGIASPLHF.

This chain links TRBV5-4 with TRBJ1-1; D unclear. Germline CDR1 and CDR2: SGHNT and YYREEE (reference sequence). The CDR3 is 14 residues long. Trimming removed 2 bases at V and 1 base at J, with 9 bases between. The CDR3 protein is CASSLETSNTEAFF. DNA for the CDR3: TGTGCCAGCAGCTTAGAGACATCGAACACTGAAGCTTTCTTT.

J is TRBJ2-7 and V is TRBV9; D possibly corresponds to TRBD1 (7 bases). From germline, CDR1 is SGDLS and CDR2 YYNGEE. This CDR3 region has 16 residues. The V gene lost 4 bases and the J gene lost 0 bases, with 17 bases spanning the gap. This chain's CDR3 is CASSRAAQGGSYEQYF. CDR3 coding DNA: TGTGCCAGCAGCAGAGCTGCCCAGGGGGGCTCCTACGAGCAGTACTTC.

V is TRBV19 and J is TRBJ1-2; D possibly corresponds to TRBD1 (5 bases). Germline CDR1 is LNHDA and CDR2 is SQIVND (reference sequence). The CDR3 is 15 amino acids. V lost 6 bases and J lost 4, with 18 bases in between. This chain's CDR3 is CASRAQDLPLYGYTF. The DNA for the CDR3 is TGTGCCAGTAGAGCACAGGACCTCCCCCTCTATGGCTACACCTTC.

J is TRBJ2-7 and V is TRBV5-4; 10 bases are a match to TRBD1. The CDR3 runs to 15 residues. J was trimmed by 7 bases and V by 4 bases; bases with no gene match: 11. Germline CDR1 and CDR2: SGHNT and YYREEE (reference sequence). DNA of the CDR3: TGTGCCAGCAGCGTGCAGACAGGGGGCGCGGGGGAGCAGTACTTC. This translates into CASSVQTGGAGEQYF. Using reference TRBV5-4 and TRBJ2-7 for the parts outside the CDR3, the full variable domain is ETGVTQSPTHLIKTRGQQVTLRCSSQSGHNTVSWYQQALGQGPQFIFQYYREEENGRGNFPPRFSGLQFPNYSSELNVNALELDDSALYLCASSVQTGGAGEQYFGPGTRLTVT.

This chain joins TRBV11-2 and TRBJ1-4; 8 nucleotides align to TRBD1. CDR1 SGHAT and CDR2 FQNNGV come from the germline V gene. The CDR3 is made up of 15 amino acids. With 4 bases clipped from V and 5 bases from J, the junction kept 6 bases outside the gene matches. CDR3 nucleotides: TGTGCCAGCAGCTCCTGGACAGGGAGAAATGAAAAACTGTTTTTT. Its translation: CASSSWTGRNEKLFF.

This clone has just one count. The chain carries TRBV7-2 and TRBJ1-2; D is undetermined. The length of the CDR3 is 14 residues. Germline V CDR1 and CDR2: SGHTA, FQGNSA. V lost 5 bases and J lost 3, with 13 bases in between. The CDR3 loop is CASSLRVGDYGYTF. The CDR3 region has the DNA TGTGCCAGCAGCCTAAGGGTGGGAGACTATGGCTACACCTTC.

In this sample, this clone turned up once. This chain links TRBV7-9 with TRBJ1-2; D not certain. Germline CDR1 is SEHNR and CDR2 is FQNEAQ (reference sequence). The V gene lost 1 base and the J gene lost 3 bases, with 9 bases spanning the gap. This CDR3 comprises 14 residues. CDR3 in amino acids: CASSLGGSYYGYTF. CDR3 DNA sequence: TGTGCCAGCAGCTTAGGAGGGAGTTACTATGGCTACACCTTC. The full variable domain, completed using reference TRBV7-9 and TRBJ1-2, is DTGVSQNPRHKITKRGQNVTFRCDPISEHNRLYWYRQTLGQGPEFLTYFQNEAQLEKSRLLSDRFSAERPKGSFSTLEIQRTEQGDSAMYLCASSLGGSYYGYTFGSGTRLTVV.

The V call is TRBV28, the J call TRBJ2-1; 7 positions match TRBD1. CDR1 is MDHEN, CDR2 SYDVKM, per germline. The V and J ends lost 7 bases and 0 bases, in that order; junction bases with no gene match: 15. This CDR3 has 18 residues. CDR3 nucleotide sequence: TGTGCCAGCAACCAGGACAGGTGGGGCGTTAGCTCCTACAATGAGCAGTTCTTC. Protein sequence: CASNQDRWGVSSYNEQFF.

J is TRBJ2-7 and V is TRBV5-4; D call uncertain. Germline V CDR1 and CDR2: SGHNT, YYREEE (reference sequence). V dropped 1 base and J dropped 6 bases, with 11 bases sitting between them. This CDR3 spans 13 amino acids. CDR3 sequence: CASSLNSVSEQYF. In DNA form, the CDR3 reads TGTGCCAGCAGCTTGAACAGTGTGAGCGAGCAGTACTTC.

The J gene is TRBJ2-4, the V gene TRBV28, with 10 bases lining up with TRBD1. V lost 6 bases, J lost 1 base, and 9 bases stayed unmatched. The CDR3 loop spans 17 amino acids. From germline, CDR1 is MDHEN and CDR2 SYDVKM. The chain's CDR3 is CASRPLRQGAAKNIQYF. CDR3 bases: TGTGCCAGCAGGCCTCTCCGACAGGGGGCGGCCAAAAACATTCAGTACTTC.

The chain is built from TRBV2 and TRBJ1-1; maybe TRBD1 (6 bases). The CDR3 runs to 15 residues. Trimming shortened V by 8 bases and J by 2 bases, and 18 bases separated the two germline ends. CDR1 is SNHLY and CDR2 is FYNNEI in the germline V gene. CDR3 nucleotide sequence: TGTGCCAGCTGTCAGAGGAACAGGGTAAACACTGAAGCTTTCTTT. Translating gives CASCQRNRVNTEAFF.

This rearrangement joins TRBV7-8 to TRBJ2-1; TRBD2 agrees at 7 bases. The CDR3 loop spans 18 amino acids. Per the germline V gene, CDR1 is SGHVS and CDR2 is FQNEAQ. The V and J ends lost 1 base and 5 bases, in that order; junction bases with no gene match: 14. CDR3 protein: CASSLGRGGGRFDNEQFF. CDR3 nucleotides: TGTGCCAGCAGCTTAGGGCGTGGGGGAGGGCGGTTCGACAATGAGCAGTTCTTC.

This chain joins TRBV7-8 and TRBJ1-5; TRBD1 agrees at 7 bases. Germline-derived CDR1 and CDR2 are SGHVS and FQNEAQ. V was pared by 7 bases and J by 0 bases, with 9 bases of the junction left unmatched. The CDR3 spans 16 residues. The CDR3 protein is CASTRYRGHSNQPQHF. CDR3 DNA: TGTGCCAGCACCCGTTACAGGGGACATAGCAATCAGCCCCAGCATTTT.

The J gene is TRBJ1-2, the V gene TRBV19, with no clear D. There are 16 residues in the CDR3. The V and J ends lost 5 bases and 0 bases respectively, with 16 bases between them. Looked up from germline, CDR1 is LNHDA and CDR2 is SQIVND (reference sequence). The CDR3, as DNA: TGTGCCAGTAGTGAGCCTCAGGTACCCTCTAACTATGGCTACACCTTC. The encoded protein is CASSEPQVPSNYGYTF.

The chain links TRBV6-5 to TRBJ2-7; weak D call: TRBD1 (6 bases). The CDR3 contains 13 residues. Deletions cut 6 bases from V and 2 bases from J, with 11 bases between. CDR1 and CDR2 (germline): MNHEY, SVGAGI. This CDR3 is CASSQDSPYEQYF. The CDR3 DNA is TGTGCCAGCAGCCAGGACAGCCCCTACGAGCAGTACTTC.

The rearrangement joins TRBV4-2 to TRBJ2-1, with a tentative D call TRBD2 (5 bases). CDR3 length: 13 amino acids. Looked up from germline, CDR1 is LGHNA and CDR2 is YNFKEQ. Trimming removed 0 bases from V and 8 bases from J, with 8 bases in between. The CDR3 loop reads CASSQDFGDEQFF. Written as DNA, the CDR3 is TGTGCCAGCAGCCAAGATTTCGGGGATGAGCAGTTCTTC.

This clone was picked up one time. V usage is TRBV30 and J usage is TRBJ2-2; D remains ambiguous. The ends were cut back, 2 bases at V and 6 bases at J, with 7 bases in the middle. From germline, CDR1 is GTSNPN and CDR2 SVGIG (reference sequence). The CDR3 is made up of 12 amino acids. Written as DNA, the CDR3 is TGTGCCTGGAGTAGTACGGCCGGGGAGCTGTTTTTT. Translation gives CAWSSTAGELFF.

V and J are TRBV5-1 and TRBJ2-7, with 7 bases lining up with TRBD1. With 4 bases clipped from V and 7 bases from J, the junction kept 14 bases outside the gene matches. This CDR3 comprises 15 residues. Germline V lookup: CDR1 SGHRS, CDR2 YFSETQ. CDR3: CASSLGQDRKKEQYF. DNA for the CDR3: TGCGCCAGCAGCCTAGGACAGGATAGAAAGAAAGAGCAGTACTTC.

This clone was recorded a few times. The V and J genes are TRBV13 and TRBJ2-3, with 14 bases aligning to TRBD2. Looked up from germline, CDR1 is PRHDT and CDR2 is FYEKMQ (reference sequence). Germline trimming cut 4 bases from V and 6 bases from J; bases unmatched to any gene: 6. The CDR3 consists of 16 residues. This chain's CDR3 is CASSSTSGGAEDTQYF. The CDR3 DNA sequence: TGTGCCAGCAGCTCGACTAGCGGGGGGGCCGAGGATACGCAGTATTTT.

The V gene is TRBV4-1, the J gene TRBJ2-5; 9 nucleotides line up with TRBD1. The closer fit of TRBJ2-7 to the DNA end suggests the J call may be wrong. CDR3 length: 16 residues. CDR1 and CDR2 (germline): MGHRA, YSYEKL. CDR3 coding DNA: TGCGCCAGCAGCCGGACCCCCGGGACAGGGAACTCCGAGCAGTACTTC. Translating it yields CASSRTPGTGNSEQYF.